The entry below gives a single TCR beta chain sequence along with its context. The target antigen is unknown. The data were obtained in a study of radiotherapy plus CTLA-4 blockade in lung cancer. Broader study findings: TCR clones from tumors expanded in blood after radiotherapy plus ipilimumab.

The CDR3 consists of 16 residues. V lost 3 bases to trimming and J lost 3 bases; unmatched junction nucleotides: 5. Germline V gives CDR1 SGHRS, CDR2 YFSETQ. Produced via immunoSEQ multiplex PCR; TCRdb's table is partial and in-frame only. This table has fewer than 70,000 clones, roughly 78% appearing once. Focal radiation and CTLA-4 blockade (ipilimumab) were tested in chemo-refractory metastatic non-small-cell lung cancer patients. Sequencing was performed on peripheral blood, taken from a patient treated with radiotherapy plus ipilimumab. The V call is TRBV5-1, the J call TRBJ2-2; 10 bases map to TRBD1. The TCR sequence derives from a human donor with non-small cell lung cancer who had a complete response to radiotherapy plus ipilimumab. The CDR3 loop is CASSSTGGADTGELFF. In DNA form, the CDR3 reads TGCGCCAGCAGCTCGACAGGGGGCGCGGACACCGGGGAGCTGTTTTTT.